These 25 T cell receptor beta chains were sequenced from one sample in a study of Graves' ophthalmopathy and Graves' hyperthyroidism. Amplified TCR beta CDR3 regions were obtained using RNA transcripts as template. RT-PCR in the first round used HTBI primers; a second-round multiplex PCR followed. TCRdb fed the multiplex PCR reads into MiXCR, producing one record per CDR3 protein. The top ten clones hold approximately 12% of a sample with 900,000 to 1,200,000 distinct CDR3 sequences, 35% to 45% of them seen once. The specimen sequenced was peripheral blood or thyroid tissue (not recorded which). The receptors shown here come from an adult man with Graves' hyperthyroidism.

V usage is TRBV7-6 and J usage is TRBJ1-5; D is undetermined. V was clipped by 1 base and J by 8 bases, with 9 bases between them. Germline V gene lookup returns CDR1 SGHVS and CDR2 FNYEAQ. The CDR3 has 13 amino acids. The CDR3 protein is CASSLGSGKPQHF. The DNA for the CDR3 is TGTGCCAGCAGCTTAGGGTCCGGGAAGCCCCAGCATTTT.

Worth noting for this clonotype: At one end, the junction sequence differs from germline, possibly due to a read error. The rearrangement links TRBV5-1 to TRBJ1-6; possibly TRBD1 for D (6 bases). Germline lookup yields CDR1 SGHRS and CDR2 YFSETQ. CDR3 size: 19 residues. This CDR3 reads CASRDLQGSVQGNNSPFHF. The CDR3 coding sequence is TGCGCCAGCAGGGACCTACAGGGAAGTGTACAGGGTAATAATTCACCCTTCCACTTT.

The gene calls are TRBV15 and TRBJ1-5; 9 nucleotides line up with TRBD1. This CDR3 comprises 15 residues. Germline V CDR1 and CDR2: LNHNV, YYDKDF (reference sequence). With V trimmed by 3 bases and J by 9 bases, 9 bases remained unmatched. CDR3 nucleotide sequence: TGTGCCACCAGCAGCCCGACAGGGGGTTTCCGGCCCCAGCATTTT. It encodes CATSSPTGGFRPQHF. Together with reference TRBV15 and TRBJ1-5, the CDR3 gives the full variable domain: DAMVIQNPRYQVTQFGKPVTLSCSQTLNHNVMYWYQQKSSQAPKLLFHYYDKDFNNEADTPDNFQSRRPNTSFCFLDIRSPGLGDTAMYLCATSSPTGGFRPQHFGDGTRLSIL.

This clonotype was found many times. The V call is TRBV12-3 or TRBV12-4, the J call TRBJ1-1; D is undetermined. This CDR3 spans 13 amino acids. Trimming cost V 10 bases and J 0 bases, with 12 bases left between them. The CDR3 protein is CATYFAMNTEAFF. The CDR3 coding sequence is TGTGCCACCTACTTTGCCATGAACACTGAAGCTTTCTTT.

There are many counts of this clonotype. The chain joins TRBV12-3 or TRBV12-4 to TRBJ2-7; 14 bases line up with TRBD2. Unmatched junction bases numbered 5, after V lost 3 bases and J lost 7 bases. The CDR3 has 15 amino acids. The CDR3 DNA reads TGTGCCAGCAGTTTTCGGACTAGCGGGAGGCGTGAGCAGTACTTC. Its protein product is CASSFRTSGRREQYF.

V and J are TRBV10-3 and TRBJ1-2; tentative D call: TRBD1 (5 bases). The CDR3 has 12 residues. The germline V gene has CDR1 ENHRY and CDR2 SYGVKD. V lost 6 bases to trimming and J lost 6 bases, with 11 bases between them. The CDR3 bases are TGTGCCATCAGAGCCGGGACGGATGGCTACACCTTC. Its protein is CAIRAGTDGYTF.

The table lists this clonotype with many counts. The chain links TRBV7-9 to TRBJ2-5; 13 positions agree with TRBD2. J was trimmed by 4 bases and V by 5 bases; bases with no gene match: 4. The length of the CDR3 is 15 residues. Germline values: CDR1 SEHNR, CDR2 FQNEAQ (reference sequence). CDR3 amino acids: CASSTLAGGIETQYF. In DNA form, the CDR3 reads TGTGCCAGCAGCACACTAGCGGGAGGGATAGAGACCCAGTACTTC.

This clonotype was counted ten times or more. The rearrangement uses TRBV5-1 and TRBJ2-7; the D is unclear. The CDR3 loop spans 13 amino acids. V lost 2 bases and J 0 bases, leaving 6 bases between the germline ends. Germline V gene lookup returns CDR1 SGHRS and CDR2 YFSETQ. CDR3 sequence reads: CASSFTSSYEQYF. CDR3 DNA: TGCGCCAGCAGCTTCACGAGCTCCTACGAGCAGTACTTC.

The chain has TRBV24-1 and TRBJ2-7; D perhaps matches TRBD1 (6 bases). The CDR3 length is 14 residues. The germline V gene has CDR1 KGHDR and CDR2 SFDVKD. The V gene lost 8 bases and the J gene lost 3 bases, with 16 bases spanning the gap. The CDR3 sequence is CATTSGTTNYEQYF. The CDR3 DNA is TGTGCCACCACTTCCGGGACAACGAACTACGAGCAGTACTTC.

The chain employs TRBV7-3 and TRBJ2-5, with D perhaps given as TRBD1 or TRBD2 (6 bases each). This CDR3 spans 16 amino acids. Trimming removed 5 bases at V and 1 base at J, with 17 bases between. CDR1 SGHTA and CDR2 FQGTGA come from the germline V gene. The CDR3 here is CASSQGGSRSQETQYF. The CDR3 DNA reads TGTGCCAGCAGCCAAGGGGGGTCCCGGAGCCAAGAGACCCAGTACTTC.

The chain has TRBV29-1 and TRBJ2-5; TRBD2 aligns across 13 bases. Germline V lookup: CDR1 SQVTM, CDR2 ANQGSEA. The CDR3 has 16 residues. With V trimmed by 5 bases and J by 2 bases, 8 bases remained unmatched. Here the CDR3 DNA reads TGCAGCGTTCAGGGACTAGCGGGACAATCGCAAGAGACCCAGTACTTC. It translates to CSVQGLAGQSQETQYF.

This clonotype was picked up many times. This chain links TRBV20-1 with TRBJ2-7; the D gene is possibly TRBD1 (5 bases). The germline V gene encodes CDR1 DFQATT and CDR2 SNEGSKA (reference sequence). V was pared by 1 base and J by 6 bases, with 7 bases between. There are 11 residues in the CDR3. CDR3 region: CSARGGSEQYF. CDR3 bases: TGCAGTGCTAGAGGGGGCAGCGAGCAGTACTTC.

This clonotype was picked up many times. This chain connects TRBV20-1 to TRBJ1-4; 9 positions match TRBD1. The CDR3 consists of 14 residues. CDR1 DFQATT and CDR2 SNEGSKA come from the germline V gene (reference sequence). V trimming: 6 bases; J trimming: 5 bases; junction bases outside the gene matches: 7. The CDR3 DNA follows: TGCAGTGCCAGAACCGGGACAGGGAATGAAAAACTGTTTTTT. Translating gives CSARTGTGNEKLFF.

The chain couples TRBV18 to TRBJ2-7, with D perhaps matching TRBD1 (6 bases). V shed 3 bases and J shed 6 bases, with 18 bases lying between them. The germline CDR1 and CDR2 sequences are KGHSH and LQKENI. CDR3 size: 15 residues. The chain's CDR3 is CASSPGDNLSGEQYF. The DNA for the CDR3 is TGTGCCAGCTCACCCGGGGACAACTTGTCGGGCGAGCAGTACTTC.

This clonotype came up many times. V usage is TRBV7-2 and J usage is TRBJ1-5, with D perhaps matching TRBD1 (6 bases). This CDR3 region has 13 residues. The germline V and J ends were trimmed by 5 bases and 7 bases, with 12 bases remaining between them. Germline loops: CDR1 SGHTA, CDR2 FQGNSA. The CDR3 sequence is CASSDYRVQPQHF. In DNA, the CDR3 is TGTGCCAGCAGCGATTACAGGGTCCAGCCCCAGCATTTT.

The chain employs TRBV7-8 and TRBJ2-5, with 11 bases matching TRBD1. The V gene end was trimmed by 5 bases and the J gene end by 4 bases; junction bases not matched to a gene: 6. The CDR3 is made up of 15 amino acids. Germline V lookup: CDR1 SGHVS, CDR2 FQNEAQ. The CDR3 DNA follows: TGTGCCAGCAGCCCGGGACAGGGGGGACCAGAGACCCAGTACTTC. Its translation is CASSPGQGGPETQYF.

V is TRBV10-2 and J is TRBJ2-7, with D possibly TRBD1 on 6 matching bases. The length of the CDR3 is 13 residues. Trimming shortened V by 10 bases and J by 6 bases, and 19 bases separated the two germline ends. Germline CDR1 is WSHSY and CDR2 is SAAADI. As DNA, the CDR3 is TGCGCCACCTCTACCCGAGGGGGTTTCGAGCAGTACTTC. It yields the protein CATSTRGGFEQYF.

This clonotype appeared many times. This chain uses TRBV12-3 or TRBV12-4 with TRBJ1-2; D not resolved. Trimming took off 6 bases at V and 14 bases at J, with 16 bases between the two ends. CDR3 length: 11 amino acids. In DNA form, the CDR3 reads TGTGCCAGCAGCCCCCACTTACACCTTACCTTC. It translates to CASSPHLHLTF.

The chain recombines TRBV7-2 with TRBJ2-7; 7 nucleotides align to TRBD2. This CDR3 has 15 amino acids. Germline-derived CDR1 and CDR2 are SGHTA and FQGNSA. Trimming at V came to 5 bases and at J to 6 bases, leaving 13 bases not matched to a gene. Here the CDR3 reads CASSRDYGVSREQYF. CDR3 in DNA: TGTGCCAGCAGCCGGGACTACGGGGTATCCCGCGAGCAGTACTTC.

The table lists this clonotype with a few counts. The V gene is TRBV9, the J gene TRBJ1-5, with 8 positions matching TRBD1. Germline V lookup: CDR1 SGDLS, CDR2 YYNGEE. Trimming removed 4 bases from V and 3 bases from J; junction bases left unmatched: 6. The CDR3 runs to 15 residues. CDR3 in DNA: TGTGCCAGCAGCCCAACAGGGGGTTTCAATCAGCCCCAGCATTTT. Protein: CASSPTGGFNQPQHF.

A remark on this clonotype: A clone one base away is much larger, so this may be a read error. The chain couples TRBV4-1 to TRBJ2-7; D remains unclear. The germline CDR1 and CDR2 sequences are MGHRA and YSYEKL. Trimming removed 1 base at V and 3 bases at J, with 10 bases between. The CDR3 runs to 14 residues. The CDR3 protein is CASSQVGPNYEQYF. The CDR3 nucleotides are TGCGCCAGCAGCCAAGTTGGACCCAACTACGAGCAGTACTTC.

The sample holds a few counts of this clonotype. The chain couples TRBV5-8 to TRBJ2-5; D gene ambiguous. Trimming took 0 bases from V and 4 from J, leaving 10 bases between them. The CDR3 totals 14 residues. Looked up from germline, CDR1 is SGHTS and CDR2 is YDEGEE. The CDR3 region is CASSLEGYGETQYF. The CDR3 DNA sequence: TGTGCCAGCAGCTTGGAGGGTTACGGAGAGACCCAGTACTTC.

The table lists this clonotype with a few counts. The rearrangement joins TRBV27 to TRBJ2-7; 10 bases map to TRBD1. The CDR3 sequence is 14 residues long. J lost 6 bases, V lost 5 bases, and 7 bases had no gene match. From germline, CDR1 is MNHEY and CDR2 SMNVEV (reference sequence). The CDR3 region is CASSRRDRGLEQYF. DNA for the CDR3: TGTGCCAGCAGTAGACGGGACAGGGGCCTCGAGCAGTACTTC.

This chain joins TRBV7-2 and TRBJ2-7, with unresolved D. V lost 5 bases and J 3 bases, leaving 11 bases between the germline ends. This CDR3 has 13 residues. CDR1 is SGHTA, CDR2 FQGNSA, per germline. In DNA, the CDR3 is TGTGCCAGCAGCCGAAGGGAAGACTACGAGCAGTACTTC. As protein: CASSRREDYEQYF.

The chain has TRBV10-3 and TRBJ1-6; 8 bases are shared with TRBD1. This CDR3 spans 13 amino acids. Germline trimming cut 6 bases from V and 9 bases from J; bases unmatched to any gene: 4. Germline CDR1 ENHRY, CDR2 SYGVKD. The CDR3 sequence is CAIRSGGSSPLHF. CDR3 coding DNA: TGTGCCATCAGGTCAGGGGGCAGTTCACCCCTCCACTTT.